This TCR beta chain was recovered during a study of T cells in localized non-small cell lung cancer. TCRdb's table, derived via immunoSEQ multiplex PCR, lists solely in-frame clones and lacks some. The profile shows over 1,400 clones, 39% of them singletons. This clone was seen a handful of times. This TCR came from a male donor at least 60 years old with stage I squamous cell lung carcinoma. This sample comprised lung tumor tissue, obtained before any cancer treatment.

The CDR3 nucleotides read TGTGCCAGCTCACCAGAAACCTCTGGGGCCAACGTCCTGACTTTC. This encodes CASSPETSGANVLTF. The J gene is TRBJ2-6, the V gene TRBV18; D gene ambiguous. The CDR3 is made up of 15 amino acids. V lost 2 bases to trimming and J lost 0 bases, with 5 bases between them. Germline values: CDR1 KGHSH, CDR2 LQKENI.